This T cell receptor (beta chain) was observed in a study of blood T cell repertoires in COVID-19. Study-level background: The United States, Italy and Spain supplied acute and convalescent COVID-19 samples. From T cells, B-cell-depleted T cells, or PBMCs came the material, which was cDNA or gDNA.

Source study methods: Nucleated cell counts were estimated from reference gene primer amplification. Some clones are missing from TCRdb's copy, which holds only in-frame ones; the method was immunoSEQ multiplex PCR. V, J and clone size are those of that table, while D and trimming were read from the DNA. The sample carries around 260,000 clones, roughly 87% recorded once. This CDR3 is 12 amino acids long. Germline V CDR1 and CDR2: GTSNPN, SVGIG (reference sequence). The V gene lost 8 bases and the J gene lost 3 bases, with 13 bases spanning the gap. The receptor was derived from a human donor in a cohort sampled during active COVID-19. The sample comprised peripheral blood. The rearrangement joins TRBV30 to TRBJ1-2; TRBD1 might be the D (6 bases). The CDR3 loop is CARMDSHYGYTF. CDR3 coding DNA: TGTGCCCGTATGGACAGTCACTATGGCTACACCTTC.